This T cell receptor (beta chain) was documented in a study of T cells in localized non-small cell lung cancer. Within the sample, this clone is medium-sized. Its specificity is not known. From germline, CDR1 is SGHDT and CDR2 YYEEEE. V was clipped by 0 bases and J by 6 bases; unmatched bases: 0. This CDR3 is built from 13 residues. The table came from immunoSEQ multiplex PCR; TCRdb's copy has only in-frame clones and leaves some out. Here the sample spans around 48,000 clones, about 72% being singletons. Regarding the study as a whole: Within adjacent lung there appeared a median approximately 60 of the top 100 tumor clones.

The sample was peripheral blood, taken before any cancer treatment. The clonotype originates from a man between 40 and 75 years old with stage I squamous cell lung carcinoma. This chain joins TRBV5-6 and TRBJ1-2, with 9 nucleotides matching TRBD1. This CDR3 is CASSLGQGDGYTF. CDR3 coding DNA: TGTGCCAGCAGCTTGGGACAGGGGGATGGCTACACCTTC.